The 17 T cell receptor beta chains below all came from one sample that was sequenced in a study of PD-1 blockade in classical Hodgkin lymphoma. Using immunoSEQ multiplex PCR, the repertoire was profiled, and TCRdb retains in-frame clones only, with some absent. Among tens of thousands of clones listed, about nine tenths were seen once. The time point: cycle 4 day 1 (C4D1), after less than 7 weeks of nivolumab. Relapses following autologous stem cell transplantation were seen in all patients, with brentuximab vedotin exposure varying. The sequencing used peripheral blood mononuclear cells (PBMCs), collected before the fourth cycle of nivolumab. The receptors derive from a human donor with classical Hodgkin lymphoma.

The chain uses TRBV5-6 and TRBJ1-6, with D tentatively TRBD1 (5 bases). CDR3 length: 12 amino acids. CDR1 and CDR2 (germline): SGHDT, YYEEEE. V gave up 4 bases and J gave up 11 bases, with 10 bases separating them. Here the CDR3 DNA reads TGTGCCAGCAGCCGGCCGGGGGCACCCCTCCACTTT. Amino acids: CASSRPGAPLHF.

DNA of the CDR3: TGTGCCAGTAGTATCATTAGCCCAGGATATGAGCAGTTCTTC. Translating it yields CASSIISPGYEQFF. The chain uses TRBV19 and TRBJ2-1; D ambiguous. V lost 3 bases and J 8 bases, leaving 14 bases between the germline ends. This CDR3 is 14 amino acids long. Germline CDR1 reads LNHDA; CDR2 reads SQIVND (reference sequence).

The V call is TRBV5-1, the J call TRBJ2-3, with 10 bases aligning to TRBD2. Germline loops: CDR1 SGHRS, CDR2 YFSETQ. Trimming cost V 1 base and J 5 bases; bases outside gene matches: 7. The CDR3 loop spans 16 amino acids. CDR3 protein: CASSLRLAGVIDTQYF. The CDR3 nucleotides are TGCGCCAGCAGCTTGAGGCTAGCGGGGGTGATAGATACGCAGTATTTT. The full variable domain, its missing parts supplied by reference TRBV5-1 and TRBJ2-3, is KAGVTQTPRYLIKTRGQQVTLSCSPISGHRSVSWYQQTPGQGLQFLFEYFSETQRNKGNFPGRFSGRQFSNSRSEMNVSTLELGDSALYLCASSLRLAGVIDTQYFGPGTRLTVL.

This chain connects TRBV29-1 to TRBJ1-2, with 9 bases matching TRBD1. Germline CDR1 reads SQVTM; CDR2 reads ANQGSEA. The CDR3 covers 15 residues. Losses at the gene ends were 8 bases for V and 4 bases for J; bases not matched to a gene: 14. CDR3 in DNA: TGCAGCCCCCGGGACAGGGATGAAGGTGGCTATGGCTACACCTTC. Translated, it gives CSPRDRDEGGYGYTF.

This rearrangement joins TRBV11-2 to TRBJ2-7; 8 positions match TRBD1. Germline loops: CDR1 SGHAT, CDR2 FQNNGV. V shed 1 base and J 2 bases; nucleotides not matched to a gene: 1. The CDR3 has 14 residues. CDR3 loop: CASSLVTGAYEQYF. The CDR3, as DNA: TGTGCCAGCAGCTTAGTGACAGGGGCCTACGAGCAGTACTTC.

The genes are TRBV5-1 and TRBJ2-1, with unresolved D. Germline assignment: CDR1 SGHRS and CDR2 YFSETQ. V lost 0 bases and J lost 0, with 7 bases in between. This CDR3 comprises 15 residues. CDR3 coding DNA: TGCGCCAGCAGCTTGGAGGCCAGCTCCTACAATGAGCAGTTCTTC. Translation: CASSLEASSYNEQFF.

The chain carries TRBV30 and TRBJ1-2, with no clear D. With 3 bases removed from V and 6 bases from J, the gap between germline ends came to 11 bases. Germline V lookup: CDR1 GTSNPN, CDR2 SVGIG (reference sequence). There are 12 residues in the CDR3. CDR3 protein: CAWSSGPDGYTF. DNA of the CDR3: TGTGCCTGGAGCTCAGGACCGGATGGCTACACCTTC.

The V call is TRBV30, the J call TRBJ2-3; D might be TRBD1 (6 bases). Germline V CDR1 and CDR2: GTSNPN, SVGIG (reference sequence). V gave up 1 base and J gave up 4 bases, with 18 bases separating them. The length of the CDR3 is 16 residues. For the CDR3, the DNA is TGTGCCTGGAGTGGGGGGCTAGGGGTGTTTCCAGATACGCAGTATTTT. Amino acid sequence: CAWSGGLGVFPDTQYF.

The chain combines TRBV19 with TRBJ2-7; D is perhaps TRBD1 or TRBD2 (5 bases each). Germline V lookup: CDR1 LNHDA, CDR2 SQIVND (reference sequence). The CDR3 is 16 amino acids. Trimming shortened V by 5 bases and J by 7 bases, and 24 bases separated the two germline ends. CDR3 sequence (DNA): TGTGCCAGTAGTGGGACCGGCCTACTAACACAAGGGGAGCAGTACTTC. Translation: CASSGTGLLTQGEQYF.

J is TRBJ1-3 and V is TRBV27; D not resolved. V was pared by 6 bases and J by 0 bases, with 15 bases between. The CDR3 runs to 16 residues. The germline V gene has CDR1 MNHEY and CDR2 SMNVEV (reference sequence). CDR3 DNA sequence: TGTGCCAGCAGCCCGGGGAGAGGCGTCTCTGGAAACACCATATATTTT. Translated, it gives CASSPGRGVSGNTIYF.

The chain is built from TRBV6-5 and TRBJ1-1, with D possibly TRBD1 on 6 matching bases. The V end lost 6 bases, the J end lost 4 bases, and 15 bases lay between the germline ends. CDR1 MNHEY and CDR2 SVGAGI come from the germline V gene. The CDR3 spans 14 residues. The DNA of the CDR3 is TGTGCCAGCAGCAGGGGCGTGAGGGCCACTGAAGCTTTCTTT. Its translation: CASSRGVRATEAFF.

This chain links TRBV5-1 with TRBJ2-1; 9 nucleotides line up with TRBD1. Unmatched junction bases numbered 3, after V lost 2 bases and J lost 6 bases. CDR3 length equals 14 residues. From germline, CDR1 is SGHRS and CDR2 YFSETQ. Here the CDR3 DNA reads TGCGCCAGCAGCTTTCGACAGGGGGGCAATGAGCAGTTCTTC. Protein: CASSFRQGGNEQFF.

The chain links TRBV4-2 to TRBJ2-2, with a tentative D call TRBD1 (6 bases). This CDR3 has 17 amino acids. Trimming removed 0 bases at V and 4 bases at J, with 15 bases between. Germline values: CDR1 LGHNA, CDR2 YNFKEQ. CDR3: CASSQEGRQDSTGELFF. CDR3 DNA sequence: TGTGCCAGCAGCCAAGAGGGGAGACAGGACTCCACCGGGGAGCTGTTTTTT.

This chain links TRBV5-4 with TRBJ2-7, with D maybe TRBD1 (6 bases). CDR1 and CDR2 from the germline V gene are SGHNT and YYREEE (reference sequence). Trimming pared 4 bases from V and 2 bases from J, leaving 13 bases between. This CDR3 contains 14 residues. The CDR3 region is CASSPDRLTYEQYF. DNA for the CDR3: TGTGCCAGCAGCCCCGACAGGTTAACCTACGAGCAGTACTTC.

V usage is TRBV19 and J usage is TRBJ1-3; no definite D call. V was trimmed by 11 bases and J by 0 bases, leaving 17 bases between them. CDR1 LNHDA and CDR2 SQIVND come from the germline V gene (reference sequence). This CDR3 is 15 amino acids long. The CDR3 protein is CAPPWGGRSGNTIYF. CDR3 sequence (DNA): TGTGCCCCCCCGTGGGGAGGGCGCTCTGGAAACACCATATATTTT.

The V gene is TRBV19, the J gene TRBJ1-4, with TRBD1 as a possible D gene (5 bases). The CDR3 length is 14 residues. In germline, CDR1 is LNHDA, CDR2 SQIVND (reference sequence). V was shortened by 6 bases and J by 4 bases, with 12 bases between the two germline ends. In DNA, the CDR3 is TGTGCCAGTAGGCCGGGACGGGTTAATGAAAAACTGTTTTTT. This codes for CASRPGRVNEKLFF.

This chain uses TRBV2 with TRBJ1-4, with a tentative D call TRBD1 (6 bases). V was cut by 6 bases and J by 0 bases, with 11 bases left in between. CDR1 SNHLY and CDR2 FYNNEI come from the germline V gene. This CDR3 has 15 residues. The CDR3 is CASRKTGSTNEKLFF. The CDR3 DNA follows: TGTGCCAGCAGGAAGACAGGTTCAACTAATGAAAAACTGTTTTTT.